A selection of T cell receptor beta chains follows, all from one sample in a study of blood T cell repertoires in COVID-19. Assay used: immunoSEQ multiplex PCR; TCRdb lists only in-frame clones, some missing. The data hold 200,000 to 250,000 clones, with approximately 79% observed a single time. Sample: peripheral blood. All receptors derive from a woman older than 75 with active or convalescent COVID-19. CDR3s include the opening cysteine and the closing phenylalanine or tryptophan. A D gene is named only where the DNA matches it firmly. Clone size is not always given. Where it is, it says once, few, many or a class for expanded clones.

size: .
V: TRBV5-1
D: .
J: TRBJ2-6
DNA: TGCGCCAGCAGCTTCCCAACAGGGTCGGCCTCTGGGGCCAACGTCCTGACTTTC
CDR3: CASSFPTGSASGANVLTF

size: .
V: TRBV5-1
D: TRBD1
J: TRBJ1-4
DNA: TGCGCCAGCAGCTCCGGACAGGAGGGGGAAAAACTGTTTTTT
CDR3: CASSSGQEGEKLFF

size: .
V: TRBV2
D: .
J: TRBJ1-4
DNA: TGTGCCAGCAGTAAGGACAGAGCGAATGAAAAACTGTTTTTT
CDR3: CASSKDRANEKLFF

size: .
V: TRBV15
D: TRBD2
J: TRBJ2-7
DNA: TGTGCCACCAGCAGAGATCGGGGGGGGACGCAGTACTTC
CDR3: CATSRDRGGTQYF

size: .
V: TRBV7-7
D: TRBD1
J: TRBJ2-2
DNA: TGTGCTAGCAGCTTCCCCTTCACAGGGGCGAACACCGGGGAGCTGTTTTTT
CDR3: CASSFPFTGANTGELFF

size: few
V: TRBV4-1
D: .
J: TRBJ1-5
DNA: TGCGCCAGCAGCCAACAGGGGCTGAGCAATCAGCCCCAGCATTTT
CDR3: CASSQQGLSNQPQHF

size: .
V: TRBV7-9
D: .
J: TRBJ2-7
DNA: TGTGCCAGCAGCTTAGGGGCCTGGGTAGAGGAGCAGTACTTC
CDR3: CASSLGAWVEEQYF

size: .
V: TRBV2
D: TRBD1
J: TRBJ2-7
DNA: TGTGCCAGCAAGGCGGGACAGGCCTACGAGCAGTACTTC
CDR3: CASKAGQAYEQYF

size: .
V: TRBV28
D: .
J: TRBJ1-5
DNA: TGTGCCAGCAGTATTATACGGGGACATATTGAGCCCCAGCATTTT
CDR3: CASSIIRGHIEPQHF

size: .
V: TRBV6-1
D: TRBD2
J: TRBJ2-1
DNA: TGTGCCAGCAGCGAACTAGCGGGAGCGGGCAATGAGCAGTTCTTC
CDR3: CASSELAGAGNEQFF

size: .
V: TRBV19
D: TRBD1
J: TRBJ1-1
DNA: TGTGCCAGCAGTTACAGGGGGCTGAACACTGAAGCTTTCTTT
CDR3: CASSYRGLNTEAFF

size: .
V: TRBV12-5
D: .
J: TRBJ2-1
DNA: TGTGCTAGTGGCCCGGAGGCCTCCTACAATGAGCAGTTCTTC
CDR3: CASGPEASYNEQFF

size: .
V: TRBV5-1
D: .
J: TRBJ1-1
DNA: TGCGCCAGCAGCTCTTCGGTGAACACTGAAGCTTTCTTT
CDR3: CASSSSVNTEAFF

size: .
V: TRBV6-5
D: TRBD1
J: TRBJ1-1
DNA: TGTGCCAGCAGAGTACAGGGGATAGCTTTCTTT
CDR3: CASRVQGIAFF

size: .
V: TRBV2
D: .
J: TRBJ1-5
DNA: TGTGCCAGCAGTGGCTCTCGCACCCAACGGCAGCCCCAGCATTTT
CDR3: CASSGSRTQRQPQHF

size: .
V: TRBV25-1
D: TRBD2
J: TRBJ2-7
DNA: TGTGCCAGCAGTGCGGCTGGACTAGCGGGAGACTACGAGCAGTACTTC
CDR3: CASSAAGLAGDYEQYF

size: .
V: TRBV3-1/TRBV3-2
D: TRBD1
J: TRBJ1-4
DNA: TGTGCCAGCAGCCTTTCAGGGGGCGATGAAAAACTGTTTTTT
CDR3: CASSLSGGDEKLFF

size: once
V: TRBV3-1/TRBV3-2
D: TRBD1
J: TRBJ1-4
DNA: TGTGCCAGCAGACGACAGGGGACACCTGGTGAAAAACTGTTTTTT
CDR3: CASRRQGTPGEKLFF

size: .
V: TRBV6-4
D: .
J: TRBJ1-2
DNA: TGTGCCAGCAGTCGGGGGGGAAGATACAACTATAACTATGGCTACACCTTC
CDR3: CASSRGGRYNYNYGYTF

size: .
V: TRBV28
D: TRBD2
J: TRBJ2-7
DNA: TGTGCCAGCACCCCGGGACTAGCGGGCTACGAGCAGTACTTC
CDR3: CASTPGLAGYEQYF

size: .
V: TRBV2
D: .
J: TRBJ2-4
DNA: TGTGCCAGCAGTGTAGACTTCCTAGCCAAAAACATTCAGTACTTC
CDR3: CASSVDFLAKNIQYF

size: .
V: TRBV5-4
D: TRBD2
J: TRBJ2-1
DNA: TGTGCCACCGTTAACTTAGCGGGGGGTTACAATGAGCAGTTCTTC
CDR3: CATVNLAGGYNEQFF

size: .
V: TRBV6-5
D: .
J: TRBJ2-1
DNA: TGTGCCAGCAGGAAATCGGGAGCTCAATACAATGAGCAGTTCTTC
CDR3: CASRKSGAQYNEQFF

size: .
V: TRBV5-1
D: TRBD1
J: TRBJ2-3
DNA: TGCGCCAGCAGCTCCCAGGGACAGGGTTCAGATACGCAGTATTTT
CDR3: CASSSQGQGSDTQYF

size: once
V: TRBV4-2
D: TRBD1
J: TRBJ2-2
DNA: TGTGCCAGCAGCCGAGACTACAGGGGGCGCAAGGTCGGCGGGGAGCTGTTTTTT
CDR3: CASSRDYRGRKVGGELFF

size: many
V: TRBV7-9
D: TRBD1
J: TRBJ2-3
DNA: TGTGCCAGCAGCTGGACAGGGGTTGAGACAGATACGCAGTATTTT
CDR3: CASSWTGVETDTQYF

size: .
V: TRBV10-1
D: .
J: TRBJ2-2
DNA: TGCGCCAGCAGGCCCCTAGGTACCGGGGAGCTGTTTTTT
CDR3: CASRPLGTGELFF

size: .
V: TRBV11-3
D: .
J: TRBJ2-4
DNA: TGTGCCAGCAGACATACCTCTCAGGCCAAAAACATTCAGTACTTC
CDR3: CASRHTSQAKNIQYF

size: .
V: TRBV15
D: .
J: TRBJ2-7
DNA: TGTGCCACCAGCAGAGATGCGACAGCCTACGAGCAGTACTTC
CDR3: CATSRDATAYEQYF

size: .
V: TRBV29-1
D: TRBD1
J: TRBJ2-1
DNA: TGCAGCGTTGAAGGACAGGGGGCGCGTAGTGAGCAGTTCTTC
CDR3: CSVEGQGARSEQFF

size: .
V: TRBV30
D: .
J: TRBJ2-1
DNA: TGTGCCTGGAAGCAGGGTATGGATGAGCAGTTCTTC
CDR3: CAWKQGMDEQFF

size: .
V: TRBV9
D: .
J: TRBJ2-5
DNA: TGTGCCAGCAGCGTAGGACAGCAAGAGACCCAGTACTTC
CDR3: CASSVGQQETQYF

size: .
V: TRBV28
D: TRBD2
J: TRBJ2-1
DNA: TGTGCCAGCAGTTCGAAGCGGGAGAGGACCAATGAGCAGTTCTTC
CDR3: CASSSKRERTNEQFF

size: .
V: TRBV5-1
D: TRBD2
J: TRBJ2-1
DNA: TGCGCCAGCAAGGGGACTAGCGACAATGAGCAGTTCTTC
CDR3: CASKGTSDNEQFF

size: once
V: TRBV4-1
D: TRBD1
J: TRBJ1-6
DNA: TGCGCCAGCAGCCAAGAGGGGACAGTACTTAATTCACCCCTCCACTTT
CDR3: CASSQEGTVLNSPLHF

size: .
V: TRBV18
D: .
J: TRBJ2-5
DNA: TGTGCCAGCTCACCATCGCGCGAGACCCAGTACTTC
CDR3: CASSPSRETQYF

size: .
V: TRBV6-5
D: .
J: TRBJ2-7
DNA: TGTGCCAGCAGTTACGCGGACAGAACCTACGAGCAGTACTTC
CDR3: CASSYADRTYEQYF

size: .
V: TRBV12-3/TRBV12-4
D: TRBD1
J: TRBJ2-1
DNA: TGTGCCAGCAGAGGGACAGTATCCAATGAGCAGTTCTTC
CDR3: CASRGTVSNEQFF

size: .
V: TRBV5-4
D: TRBD1
J: TRBJ2-1
DNA: TGTGCCAGCAGCTTGGCGAGACAGGGATCCTACAATGAGCAGTTCTTC
CDR3: CASSLARQGSYNEQFF

size: once
V: TRBV5-8
D: TRBD2
J: TRBJ2-7
DNA: TGTGCCAGCAGAGCCCGGGGGGCCTACGAGCAGTACTTC
CDR3: CASRARGAYEQYF

size: .
V: TRBV3-1/TRBV3-2
D: TRBD2
J: TRBJ2-7
DNA: TGTGCCAGCAGCCCGCCGGGACTAGCGGGGTACGAGCAGTACTTC
CDR3: CASSPPGLAGYEQYF

size: .
V: TRBV28
D: .
J: TRBJ2-2
DNA: TGTGCCAGCAGTTTAGGGGGCGTGGGGAACACCGGGGAGCTGTTTTTT
CDR3: CASSLGGVGNTGELFF

size: .
V: TRBV12-5
D: .
J: TRBJ2-3
DNA: TGTGCTAGTGGTTTGTCAGGGGTCGCAGATACGCAGTATTTT
CDR3: CASGLSGVADTQYF

size: .
V: TRBV19
D: TRBD1
J: TRBJ1-1
DNA: TGTGCCAGTAGTCCTACAGGGGGGAACACTGAAGCTTTCTTT
CDR3: CASSPTGGNTEAFF

size: once
V: TRBV6-5
D: .
J: TRBJ1-2
DNA: TGTGCCAGCACCACCAGGGTCTATGGCTACACCTTC
CDR3: CASTTRVYGYTF

size: .
V: TRBV4-1
D: .
J: TRBJ2-3
DNA: TGCGCCAGCAGCCTACTAACAGGAGATACGCAGTATTTT
CDR3: CASSLLTGDTQYF

size: .
V: TRBV16
D: .
J: TRBJ1-2
DNA: TGTGCCAGCAGCCAATCGGGGGGTAATGGAGGCTACACCTTC
CDR3: CASSQSGGNGGYTF

size: .
V: TRBV5-1
D: .
J: TRBJ1-2
DNA: TGCGCCAGCCGTGGGAATGGACTGAACTATGGCTACACCTTC
CDR3: CASRGNGLNYGYTF

size: .
V: TRBV27
D: .
J: TRBJ1-2
DNA: TGTGCCAGCAGCCCAATCGGGGAGAACTATGGCTACACCTTC
CDR3: CASSPIGENYGYTF

size: few
V: TRBV3-1/TRBV3-2
D: .
J: TRBJ1-1
DNA: TGTGCCAGCAGCCAAGACCCGACAGTCACTGAAGCTTTCTTT
CDR3: CASSQDPTVTEAFF

size: once
V: TRBV6-5
D: .
J: TRBJ1-2
DNA: TGTGCCAGCAGTCACGGGGGAGACGGAAACTATGGCTACACCTTC
CDR3: CASSHGGDGNYGYTF

size: .
V: TRBV7-9
D: .
J: TRBJ1-3
DNA: TGTGCCAGCAGCACGGGACACCCTGGAAACACCATATATTTT
CDR3: CASSTGHPGNTIYF

size: .
V: TRBV18
D: TRBD1
J: TRBJ2-3
DNA: TGTGCCAGCTCACCCTCGAGTGGGACAGGGCGCACAGATACGCAGTATTTT
CDR3: CASSPSSGTGRTDTQYF

size: .
V: TRBV19
D: TRBD1
J: TRBJ1-2
DNA: TGTGCCAGTAGCCGACAGGGGGTGGAGGGCTACACCTTC
CDR3: CASSRQGVEGYTF

size: few
V: TRBV5-4
D: .
J: TRBJ1-2
DNA: TGTGCCAGCAGCTTGGTGGGACTAGATGGCTACACCTTC
CDR3: CASSLVGLDGYTF

size: .
V: TRBV6-5
D: TRBD1
J: TRBJ2-3
DNA: TGTGCCAGCACCCCGACAGGGGGCACAGATACGCAGTATTTT
CDR3: CASTPTGGTDTQYF

size: .
V: TRBV11-3
D: .
J: TRBJ1-3
DNA: TGTGCCAGCAGCTGGCATTGGGGGGACTGGTGCTCTGGAAACACCATATATTTT
CDR3: CASSWHWGDWCSGNTIYF

size: .
V: TRBV28
D: .
J: TRBJ2-7
DNA: TGTGCCAGCAGTGGGACTTACCCATTCTCCTACGAGCAGTACTTC
CDR3: CASSGTYPFSYEQYF

size: few
V: TRBV6-5
D: TRBD2
J: TRBJ2-1
DNA: TGTGCCAGCAGACCCTACTTAGCGGGAGGGCAGCAGTTCTTC
CDR3: CASRPYLAGGQQFF